A selection of T cell receptor beta chains follows, all from one sample in a study of persistence of HIV-infected CD4 T cells. Generated by immunoSEQ multiplex PCR, the TCRdb table keeps only in-frame clones and is missing some. The table includes over 60,000 clones, roughly 75% detected once. Which antigens these TCRs recognize remains unknown. This sample comprised CD4+ T cells sorted from PBMCs after approximately 20-hour stimulation, obtained from a patient who received antiretroviral therapy. The receptors come from an adult man with HIV who was CMV-seropositive. Both conserved end residues are part of each CDR3. D genes are given only for firm matches. Rows may omit the clone size; those that give it use once, few, many or a size class.

V	D	J	size	CDR3	DNA
TRBV25-1	TRBD1	TRBJ2-2	few	CASSELGQGSSGELFF	TGTGCCAGCAGTGAATTGGGACAGGGCTCGTCCGGGGAGCTGTTTTTT
TRBV5-6	TRBD2	TRBJ2-2	NA	CASSLGLAGGPNTGELFF	TGTGCCAGCAGCTTGGGACTAGCGGGGGGGCCGAACACCGGGGAGCTGTTTTTT
TRBV24-1	NA	TRBJ2-2	NA	CATSDFQGRTGELFF	TGTGCCACCAGTGACTTTCAGGGTCGCACCGGGGAGCTGTTTTTT
TRBV7-2	NA	TRBJ2-1	NA	CASSLALAVYNEQFF	TGTGCCAGCAGCTTAGCGCTCGCGGTTTACAATGAGCAGTTCTTC
TRBV19	NA	TRBJ2-4	NA	CASSRALQNIQYF	TGTGCCAGTAGTCGGGCTTTACAAAACATTCAGTACTTC
TRBV28	NA	TRBJ1-4	once	CASSLQITNEKLFF	TGTGCCAGCAGTTTACAAATAACTAATGAAAAACTGTTTTTT
TRBV6-5	TRBD1	TRBJ2-7	NA	CASRPGQGSPYEQYF	TGTGCCAGCAGGCCGGGACAGGGTAGTCCCTACGAGCAGTACTTC
TRBV6-5	NA	TRBJ1-5	NA	CASSYKRGGQPQHF	TGTGCCAGCAGTTACAAACGGGGTGGTCAGCCCCAGCATTTT
TRBV6-5	NA	TRBJ1-3	NA	CASRRDHSGNTIYF	TGTGCCAGCAGGCGGGATCACTCTGGAAACACCATATATTTT
TRBV7-9	TRBD1	TRBJ1-1	NA	CASSQQGTGTEAFF	TGTGCCAGCAGCCAACAGGGGACGGGCACTGAAGCTTTCTTT
TRBV7-8	NA	TRBJ2-2	NA	CASSKGGPRSGELFF	TGTGCCAGCAGCAAAGGCGGGCCAAGGAGCGGGGAGCTGTTTTTT
TRBV4-1	TRBD2	TRBJ2-3	NA	CASSQEPAGNTDTQYF	TGCGCCAGCAGCCAAGAGCCAGCGGGGAACACAGATACGCAGTATTTT
TRBV27	TRBD1	TRBJ1-4	few	CASSVGGQGQKLFF	TGTGCCAGCAGCGTAGGGGGACAGGGCCAAAAACTGTTTTTT
TRBV5-4	NA	TRBJ2-7	medium-sized	CASSLAAWGDEQYF	TGTGCCAGCAGCTTGGCCGCATGGGGAGACGAGCAGTACTTC
TRBV7-2	TRBD1	TRBJ2-2	NA	CASSSTGDYTGELFF	TGTGCCAGCAGCTCGACAGGGGACTACACCGGGGAGCTGTTTTTT
TRBV24-1	NA	TRBJ2-6	NA	CATRAGGANVLTF	TGTGCCACCAGGGCCGGGGGGGCCAACGTCCTGACTTTC
TRBV5-1	TRBD1	TRBJ2-3	NA	CASSLRGQSTDTQYF	TGCGCCAGCAGCTTGAGGGGACAGAGCACAGATACGCAGTATTTT
TRBV5-4	NA	TRBJ1-2	NA	CASSLKNENYGYTF	TGTGCCAGCAGCTTGAAGAATGAAAACTATGGCTACACCTTC
TRBV19	NA	TRBJ2-4	NA	CASSIAGAKNIQYF	TGTGCCAGTAGTATAGCAGGAGCCAAAAACATTCAGTACTTC
TRBV7-9	TRBD1	TRBJ1-2	few	CASSPGTGYGYTF	TGTGCCAGCAGCCCAGGGACAGGCTATGGCTACACCTTC
TRBV9	NA	TRBJ1-3	NA	CASSVDPLSGNTIYF	TGTGCCAGCAGCGTAGACCCCCTCTCTGGAAACACCATATATTTT
TRBV19	TRBD1	TRBJ2-7	NA	CASSIGGQGYEQYF	TGTGCCAGTAGTATAGGGGGACAGGGCTACGAGCAGTACTTC
TRBV7-9	NA	TRBJ1-2	NA	CASSPIVMESGYTF	TGTGCCAGCAGCCCTATCGTGATGGAGAGTGGCTACACCTTC
TRBV9	NA	TRBJ2-4	NA	CAQPGGEAKNIQYF	TGTGCCCAGCCGGGGGGCGAAGCCAAAAACATTCAGTACTTC
TRBV12-3/TRBV12-4	NA	TRBJ2-1	NA	CASSLFGTEQFF	TGTGCCAGCAGTTTATTTGGGACAGAGCAGTTCTTC
TRBV10-1	NA	TRBJ1-1	few	CASSESGNTEAFF	TGCGCCAGCAGTGAGTCTGGAAACACTGAAGCTTTCTTT
TRBV2	NA	TRBJ2-1	NA	CASSERTGAYNEQFF	TGTGCCAGCAGTGAGAGAACAGGAGCTTACAATGAGCAGTTCTTC
TRBV9	TRBD1	TRBJ1-5	NA	CASSPQGTDNQPQHF	TGTGCCAGCAGCCCCCAAGGGACAGACAATCAGCCCCAGCATTTT
TRBV19	NA	TRBJ2-3	once	CASSIRPQGGDTQYF	TGTGCCAGTAGTATCAGACCCCAGGGGGGAGATACGCAGTATTTT
TRBV2	NA	TRBJ1-4	NA	CASSGDTNNEKLFF	TGTGCCAGCAGTGGGGACACGAATAATGAAAAACTGTTTTTT
TRBV5-1	NA	TRBJ1-3	NA	CASSLEFPGNTIYF	TGCGCCAGCAGCTTGGAATTTCCTGGAAACACCATATATTTT
TRBV19	NA	TRBJ1-1	NA	CASSIFPQAPNTEAFF	TGTGCCAGTAGTATATTCCCCCAGGCTCCGAACACTGAAGCTTTCTTT
TRBV15	TRBD2	TRBJ2-1	NA	CATSRERGGFDEQFF	TGTGCCACCAGCAGAGAGCGGGGGGGTTTTGATGAGCAGTTCTTC
TRBV3-1/TRBV3-2	NA	TRBJ2-1	NA	CASSQLAQSYNEQFF	TGTGCCAGCAGCCAACTAGCGCAATCCTACAATGAGCAGTTCTTC
TRBV5-5	NA	TRBJ2-7	NA	CASSSGPSEQYF	TGTGCCAGCAGCTCGGGTCCCAGCGAGCAGTACTTC
TRBV7-9	NA	TRBJ2-7	NA	CASSLISYEQYF	TGTGCCAGCAGCTTGATATCCTACGAGCAGTACTTC
TRBV5-5	TRBD1	TRBJ2-3	NA	CASSLDRGRTDTQYF	TGTGCCAGCAGCCTAGACAGGGGCCGCACAGATACGCAGTATTTT
TRBV28	NA	TRBJ2-7	NA	CASSFTGPYYEQYF	TGTGCCAGCAGTTTTACAGGGCCTTACTACGAGCAGTACTTC
TRBV7-2	TRBD1	TRBJ2-6	NA	CASSPRQGTSGANVLTF	TGTGCCAGCAGCCCCCGACAGGGTACCTCTGGGGCCAACGTCCTGACTTTC
TRBV7-9	NA	TRBJ2-2	NA	CASSFDGSTGELFF	TGTGCCAGCAGCTTCGACGGGAGTACCGGGGAGCTGTTTTTT
TRBV3-1/TRBV3-2	NA	TRBJ2-2	medium-sized	CASSQRRRAASGGTGELFF	TGTGCCAGCAGCCAAAGGAGGAGGGCTGCTAGTGGAGGCACCGGGGAGCTGTTTTTT
TRBV12-3/TRBV12-4	NA	TRBJ1-1	NA	CASSLGGAAEAFF	TGTGCCAGCAGTTTAGGGGGGGCGGCTGAAGCTTTCTTT
TRBV12-3/TRBV12-4	NA	TRBJ1-2	NA	CASTTGGYGYTF	TGTGCCAGCACCACTGGAGGATATGGCTACACCTTC
TRBV11-3	NA	TRBJ2-3	NA	CASSLYPSTDTQYF	TGTGCCAGCAGCTTATATCCCTCCACAGATACGCAGTATTTT
TRBV18	NA	TRBJ2-3	NA	CASSPSLRVGTTDTQYF	TGTGCCAGCTCACCGTCGCTAAGGGTCGGTACCACAGATACGCAGTATTTT
TRBV6-1	NA	TRBJ2-1	NA	CASSEATAYNEQFF	TGTGCCAGCAGTGAAGCAACGGCCTACAATGAGCAGTTCTTC
TRBV27	TRBD1	TRBJ2-7	NA	CASSADRISYEQYF	TGTGCCAGCAGTGCGGACAGGATCTCCTACGAGCAGTACTTC
TRBV5-8	NA	TRBJ2-3	NA	CASSFGQRWTDTQYF	TGTGCCAGCAGTTTCGGACAACGTTGGACAGATACGCAGTATTTT
TRBV4-2	TRBD1	TRBJ2-7	NA	CASSQDLQGASYYSYEQYF	TGTGCCAGCAGCCAAGATCTACAGGGGGCCTCCTACTACTCCTACGAGCAGTACTTC
TRBV19	NA	TRBJ1-6	NA	CASTPRQDRPLHF	TGTGCCAGTACTCCAAGACAGGATCGTCCCCTCCACTTT